The 27 T cell receptor beta chains below all came from one sample that was sequenced in a study of CD8 T cells in Susac syndrome. Reverse transcription of about 0.45 to 1 ug RNA used random hexamers. TCRdb recomputed calls from the immunoSEQ multiplex PCR reads with MiXCR, one row per CDR3 protein. This sample has 150,000 to 160,000 distinct CDR3 sequences, with roughly 94% found just once. The specimen sequenced was CD8+ T cells from PBMCs. The receptors stem from a human donor with multiple sclerosis.

V gene TRBV29-1 combines with J gene TRBJ1-2, with D maybe TRBD1 (6 bases). CDR3 length: 15 residues. Germline CDR1 reads SQVTM; CDR2 reads ANQGSEA. Trimming removed 0 bases from V and 7 bases from J, with 18 bases in between. CDR3 nucleotides: TGCAGCGTTGAAGAGGGGGCTTTTCAAATAAGTGGCTACACCTTC. Translation: CSVEEGAFQISGYTF.

The CDR3 nucleotides read TGTGCCAGCAGCTCGGACACTCCTTCCTACAATGAGCAGTTCTTC. It encodes CASSSDTPSYNEQFF. This chain joins TRBV5-6 and TRBJ2-1; D perhaps matches TRBD1 (5 bases). This CDR3 comprises 15 residues. Germline V gene data show CDR1 as SGHDT and CDR2 as YYEEEE. Deletions cut 3 bases from V and 1 base from J, with 11 bases between.

The chain is built from TRBV6-2 or TRBV6-3 and TRBJ1-1; tentative D call: TRBD1 (5 bases). Germline loops: CDR1 MNHEY, CDR2 SVGEGT. This CDR3 comprises 10 residues. V lost 8 bases and J 9 bases, leaving 10 bases between the germline ends. In DNA form, the CDR3 reads TGTGCCAGCGGACACACAAAAGCTTTCTTT. It codes for CASGHTKAFF.

This clonotype was seen a single time. The CDR3 DNA reads TGTGCCAGCACCCCAGGTGATATGGACGAGCAGTACTTC. It encodes CASTPGDMDEQYF. The chain is built from TRBV7-9 and TRBJ2-7, with D unresolved. Trimming removed 7 bases at V and 5 bases at J, with 15 bases between. CDR3 length equals 13 residues. The germline gives CDR1 SEHNR, CDR2 FQNEAQ (reference sequence).

The V gene is TRBV7-2, the J gene TRBJ2-1; no clear D gene. V shed 4 bases and J shed 8 bases, with 12 bases lying between them. The CDR3 covers 13 residues. Germline V gene data show CDR1 as SGHTA and CDR2 as FQGNSA. The CDR3 DNA reads TGTGCCAGCAGCTCCCGACTTGATGATGAGCAGTTCTTC. This codes for CASSSRLDDEQFF.

In its sample, this clonotype was seen a few times. V and J are TRBV7-8 and TRBJ2-1, with a weak D call TRBD1 (5 bases). The V and J ends lost 2 bases and 8 bases respectively, with 16 bases between them. The V gene's germline CDR1 is SGHVS and CDR2 FQNEAQ. The CDR3 extends over 15 amino acids. CDR3 loop: CASSLSVGADHEQFF. CDR3 DNA sequence: TGTGCCAGCAGCTTATCTGTTGGGGCGGATCATGAGCAGTTCTTC.

V gene TRBV6-1 combines with J gene TRBJ2-1, with D possibly being TRBD2 (6 bases). In germline, CDR1 is MNHNS, CDR2 SASEGT. V was trimmed by 1 base and J by 15 bases, leaving 19 bases between them. The CDR3 sequence is 14 residues long. CDR3 loop: CASSEGLGPIGRFF. Written as DNA, the CDR3 is TGTGCCAGCAGTGAAGGACTAGGACCCATAGGTCGGTTCTTC.

In DNA, the CDR3 is TGTGCCAGCAGTTTAGTCGGGGGGGATACGCAGTATTTT. This translates into CASSLVGGDTQYF. The chain combines TRBV27 with TRBJ2-3; 7 positions agree with TRBD2. V shed 2 bases, J shed 6 bases, and the junction held 2 bases outside the gene matches. Germline V gives CDR1 MNHEY, CDR2 SMNVEV (reference sequence). The CDR3 has 13 residues.

J is TRBJ1-1 and V is TRBV15; no reliable D call. The CDR3 covers 12 residues. From germline, CDR1 is LNHNV and CDR2 YYDKDF (reference sequence). V shed 7 bases and J shed 3 bases, with 9 bases lying between them. The CDR3 DNA reads as TGTGCCACCAAAAACGAGCACACTGAAGCTTTCTTT. This codes for CATKNEHTEAFF.

The chain recombines TRBV20-1 with TRBJ2-5; D is perhaps TRBD1 (5 bases). With 0 bases removed from V and 7 bases from J, the gap between germline ends came to 18 bases. The germline gives CDR1 DFQATT, CDR2 SNEGSKA (reference sequence). The CDR3 has 15 residues. The CDR3 coding sequence is TGCAGTGCTAGAGATCAGGTGGGGCCGGTGAGGACCCAGTACTTC. Translated: CSARDQVGPVRTQYF.

The rearrangement links TRBV5-1 to TRBJ2-5; D remains unclear. The CDR3 consists of 14 residues. V lost 3 bases and J lost 0, with 9 bases in between. Germline V gene data show CDR1 as SGHRS and CDR2 as YFSETQ. Written as DNA, the CDR3 is TGCGCCAGCAGCTGGTACAGCAACCAAGAGACCCAGTACTTC. Its translation: CASSWYSNQETQYF. The variable domain in full, with the rest retrieved from reference TRBV5-1 and TRBJ2-5, is KAGVTQTPRYLIKTRGQQVTLSCSPISGHRSVSWYQQTPGQGLQFLFEYFSETQRNKGNFPGRFSGRQFSNSRSEMNVSTLELGDSALYLCASSWYSNQETQYFGPGTRLLVL.

This clonotype was counted once. This chain connects TRBV7-9 to TRBJ2-7, with TRBD1 matching over 9 bases. The V segment lost 4 bases and the J segment 6 bases; nucleotides outside the gene matches: 10. The germline CDR1 and CDR2 sequences are SEHNR and FQNEAQ (reference sequence). This CDR3 contains 15 residues. CDR3 DNA sequence: TGTGCCAGCAGCTCAGGGGGACAGGGAATCCTCGAGCAGTACTTC. Its protein product is CASSSGGQGILEQYF.

This clonotype appeared once. CDR3 amino acids: CSASGQGVNYGYTF. The CDR3 bases are TGCAGTGCTAGTGGACAGGGGGTTAACTATGGCTACACCTTC. V usage is TRBV20-1 and J usage is TRBJ1-2, with 10 positions matching TRBD1. Germline assignment: CDR1 DFQATT and CDR2 SNEGSKA (reference sequence). The CDR3 length is 14 residues. V trimming: 3 bases; J trimming: 1 base; junction bases outside the gene matches: 2.

This clonotype is a singleton in its sample. The chain links TRBV13 to TRBJ2-7; 11 bases match TRBD1. Germline V lookup: CDR1 PRHDT, CDR2 FYEKMQ (reference sequence). The V and J ends lost 4 bases and 4 bases, in that order; junction bases with no gene match: 3. This CDR3 has 14 residues. Here the CDR3 DNA reads TGTGCCAGCAGCTCCTGGGACAGGGGGTACGAGCAGTACTTC. This translates into CASSSWDRGYEQYF.

This clonotype has only one observation. This chain uses TRBV9 with TRBJ2-5; TRBD1 matches at 9 bases. Per germline, CDR1 SGDLS and CDR2 YYNGEE. The CDR3 totals 18 residues. V gave up 4 bases and J gave up 4 bases; unmatched junction bases: 17. This CDR3 reads CASSQSRDDGTGIETQYF. For the CDR3, the DNA is TGTGCCAGCAGCCAAAGCAGGGACGACGGGACAGGGATAGAGACCCAGTACTTC.

This clonotype was seen a single time. This rearrangement joins TRBV27 to TRBJ1-5; 7 nucleotides line up with TRBD1. CDR1 and CDR2 from the germline V gene are MNHEY and SMNVEV (reference sequence). This CDR3 is built from 17 residues. V was pared by 2 bases and J by 4 bases, with 11 bases of the junction left unmatched. The CDR3 coding sequence is TGTGCCAGCAGTTTAACGAAAGCGGGACAGTTTAATCAGCCCCAGCATTTT. Protein: CASSLTKAGQFNQPQHF.

V and J are TRBV6-5 and TRBJ1-5, with 11 bases aligning to TRBD1. From germline, CDR1 is MNHEY and CDR2 SVGAGI. This CDR3 is built from 15 residues. With 6 bases clipped from V and 0 bases from J, the junction kept 1 base outside the gene matches. In DNA form, the CDR3 reads TGTGCCAGCAGGGGGACAGGGGGTAGCAATCAGCCCCAGCATTTT. Translation: CASRGTGGSNQPQHF.

The rearrangement links TRBV20-1 to TRBJ2-2; a weak D match, TRBD1 (5 bases). V was trimmed by 0 bases and J by 2 bases, leaving 19 bases between them. The CDR3 is made up of 18 amino acids. Germline assignment: CDR1 DFQATT and CDR2 SNEGSKA (reference sequence). CDR3 DNA sequence: TGCAGTGCTAGAGATGATCAGGGCCAAGGACGCAACACCGGGGAGCTGTTTTTT. It encodes CSARDDQGQGRNTGELFF.

The rearrangement links TRBV2 to TRBJ1-2; D gene ambiguous. Trimming stripped 3 bases from V and 0 bases from J, with 2 bases between. The CDR3 loop spans 12 amino acids. The germline V gene encodes CDR1 SNHLY and CDR2 FYNNEI. In DNA, the CDR3 is TGTGCCAGCAGTGATACTAACTATGGCTACACCTTC. As protein: CASSDTNYGYTF.

The rearrangement links TRBV5-6 to TRBJ2-7; 10 nucleotides agree with TRBD1. Germline V gives CDR1 SGHDT, CDR2 YYEEEE. The J segment lost 6 bases and the V segment lost 4 bases, leaving 7 bases of the junction unmatched. This CDR3 has 14 residues. The CDR3 coding sequence is TGTGCCAGCAGCCAGGGACAGGGGATGCGCGAGCAGTACTTC. Its protein is CASSQGQGMREQYF. Full variable domain (outside the CDR3, taken from reference TRBV5-6 and TRBJ2-7): DAGVTQSPTHLIKTRGQQVTLRCSPKSGHDTVSWYQQALGQGPQFIFQYYEEEERQRGNFPDRFSGHQFPNYSSELNVNALLLGDSALYLCASSQGQGMREQYFGPGTRLTVT.

The gene calls are TRBV27 and TRBJ1-5; TRBD1 aligns across 7 bases. The CDR3 is 15 amino acids. Germline CDR1 MNHEY, CDR2 SMNVEV (reference sequence). V was pared by 5 bases and J by 3 bases, with 7 bases of the junction left unmatched. CDR3 nucleotides: TGTGCCAGCAGTCCTAGGACAGGACACAATCAGCCCCAGCATTTT. This encodes CASSPRTGHNQPQHF.

The chain carries TRBV25-1 and TRBJ2-1, with D possibly TRBD2 on 6 matching bases. The germline V gene encodes CDR1 MGHDK and CDR2 SYGVNS. V shed 7 bases and J shed 8 bases, with 15 bases lying between them. CDR3 length: 13 residues. The CDR3 is CASNHPAGDEQFF. The CDR3 DNA reads as TGTGCCAGCAACCATCCAGCGGGCGATGAGCAGTTCTTC. Based on the CDR3 plus reference TRBV25-1 and TRBJ2-1, the full variable domain is EADIYQTPRYLVIGTGKKITLECSQTMGHDKMYWYQQDPGMELHLIHYSYGVNSTEKGDLSSESTVSRIRTEHFPLTLESARPSHTSQYLCASNHPAGDEQFFGPGTRLTVL.

This chain joins TRBV7-9 and TRBJ2-1; the match to TRBD2 covers 10 bases. CDR1 SEHNR and CDR2 FQNEAQ come from the germline V gene (reference sequence). V lost 0 bases and J lost 0; bases outside the gene matches: 8. This CDR3 contains 19 residues. This CDR3 is CASSLAEGLAGVSYNEQFF. The CDR3 DNA sequence: TGTGCCAGCAGCTTAGCGGAGGGGCTAGCGGGGGTCTCCTACAATGAGCAGTTCTTC.

This sequence joins TRBV12-5 and TRBJ2-4, with 7 bases identical to TRBD2. This CDR3 has 12 amino acids. With 7 bases clipped from V and 7 bases from J, the junction kept 4 bases outside the gene matches. Germline V gene sequence: CDR1 LGHNT, CDR2 FRNRAP. The CDR3 DNA reads as TGTGCTAGTGCCACCGGGGGGAACATTCAGTACTTC. It is translated as CASATGGNIQYF.

The chain recombines TRBV20-1 with TRBJ2-1; TRBD2 agrees at 13 bases. The CDR3 extends over 14 amino acids. Germline trimming cut 5 bases from V and 4 bases from J; bases unmatched to any gene: 2. The germline CDR1 and CDR2 sequences are DFQATT and SNEGSKA (reference sequence). The CDR3 DNA sequence: TGCAGTGCTGAACTAGCGGGGGGGTACAATGAGCAGTTCTTC. This encodes CSAELAGGYNEQFF.

The chain employs TRBV5-1 and TRBJ2-7, with a tentative D call TRBD2 (5 bases). This CDR3 is built from 14 residues. Germline CDR1 reads SGHRS; CDR2 reads YFSETQ. Trimming cost V 1 base and J 3 bases, with 11 bases left between them. The CDR3 spells CASSLRRPSYEQYF. In DNA form, the CDR3 reads TGCGCCAGCAGCTTGAGGAGGCCAAGCTACGAGCAGTACTTC.

The chain recombines TRBV2 with TRBJ2-7, with D possibly matching TRBD1 (5 bases). Germline CDR1 is SNHLY and CDR2 is FYNNEI. The length of the CDR3 is 13 residues. Trimming shortened V by 6 bases and J by 6 bases, and 15 bases separated the two germline ends. This chain's CDR3 is CASRNIGQAEQYF. DNA of the CDR3: TGTGCCAGCAGGAACATCGGACAAGCCGAGCAGTACTTC.